This T cell receptor beta chain was sequenced for a study of siplizumab effects on memory and regulatory T cells. Overall study results and limits: Contribution to the alloresponse seemed major for naive T cells, which also seemed more diverse than memory cells. Most alloreactive clones went unmapped to unstimulated subsets; only a minor fraction mapped. Researchers could not give a naive or memory phenotype to roughly 75-95% of proliferating CD4+ or CD8+ clones. Reactions containing siplizumab showed mappable alloreactive CD4+ clones averaging roughly 67% Treg-derived, versus 25% to 30% in controls.

The table lists this clone with a count of one. Its specificity is not known. V was clipped by 1 base and J by 5 bases, with 0 bases between them. Germline V gives CDR1 SEHNR, CDR2 FQNEAQ (reference sequence). The CDR3 extends over 11 amino acids. Produced via immunoSEQ multiplex PCR; TCRdb's table is partial and in-frame only. In the table there are tens of thousands of clones, roughly 87% of which are singletons. The TCR comes from a human donor in good health. The specimen sequenced was naive CD8+ T cells sorted from blood. The V call is TRBV7-9, the J call TRBJ1-3, with D uncertain. The CDR3, as DNA: TGTGCCAGCAGCTTAGGAAACACCATATATTTT. This sequence encodes CASSLGNTIYF. Supplemented by reference TRBV7-9 and TRBJ1-3, the full variable domain reads DTGVSQNPRHKITKRGQNVTFRCDPISEHNRLYWYRQTLGQGPEFLTYFQNEAQLEKSRLLSDRFSAERPKGSFSTLEIQRTEQGDSAMYLCASSLGNTIYFGEGSWLTVV.